Presented here are 21 T cell receptor beta chains from one specimen sequenced in a study of OX40 agonist ivuxolimab in advanced cancers. Libraries were prepared by immunoSEQ multiplex PCR; TCRdb keeps only in-frame clonotypes and omits some of them. The sample includes over 65,000 clones, 70% to 90% of them seen just once. The specimen comprised CD4+ or CD8+ T cells sorted from blood, sampled in a trial of the OX40 agonist ivuxolimab. These receptors originate from an adult with an advanced solid tumor such as melanoma, head and neck, liver or kidney cancer.

The chain carries TRBV19 and TRBJ1-4, with D hard to call. Germline lookup yields CDR1 LNHDA and CDR2 SQIVND (reference sequence). Trimming shortened V by 5 bases and J by 8 bases, and 15 bases separated the two germline ends. This CDR3 spans 14 amino acids. This CDR3 is CASSDVQLGEKLFF. The DNA of the CDR3 is TGTGCCAGTAGTGACGTCCAGTTAGGGGAAAAACTGTTTTTT.

The chain employs TRBV2 and TRBJ2-2, with 7 bases matching TRBD2. The CDR3 totals 16 residues. Per the germline V gene, CDR1 is SNHLY and CDR2 is FYNNEI. With V trimmed by 8 bases and J by 6 bases, 15 bases remained unmatched. The CDR3: CASLKRDSIGAGELFF. The DNA for the CDR3 is TGTGCCAGCCTGAAGCGGGACTCGATTGGGGCCGGGGAGCTGTTTTTT.

V is TRBV2 and J is TRBJ1-2; perhaps TRBD1 as D (5 bases). CDR1 is SNHLY and CDR2 is FYNNEI in the germline V gene. The CDR3 totals 12 residues. V lost 5 bases and J lost 8, with 12 bases in between. The CDR3 here is CASSRGREGYTF. CDR3 DNA: TGTGCCAGCAGTCGGGGACGGGAAGGCTACACCTTC.

Details on this clone: This likely traces to a read error, being one base from a far larger clone. The V gene is TRBV11-2, the J gene TRBJ2-3; D not certain. V was pared by 1 base and J by 2 bases, with 1 base between. The germline CDR1 and CDR2 sequences are SGHAT and FQNNGV. The CDR3 has 12 amino acids. CDR3 coding DNA: TGTGCCAGCAGCTTAGTCACAGATACGCAGTATTTT. Protein: CASSLVTDTQYF.

The chain has TRBV4-3 and TRBJ1-3, with D maybe TRBD1 (5 bases). The CDR3 totals 16 residues. The V end lost 0 bases, the J end lost 1 base, and 10 bases lay between the germline ends. CDR1 is LGHNA, CDR2 YSLEER, per germline. CDR3 sequence reads: CASSQEAGGSGNTIYF. The DNA of the CDR3 is TGCGCCAGCAGCCAAGAGGCGGGGGGATCTGGAAACACCATATATTTT.

This sequence joins TRBV7-2 and TRBJ2-2; TRBD1 agrees at 8 bases. V lost 7 bases and J lost 7; bases outside the gene matches: 11. This CDR3 has 15 amino acids. The germline V gene encodes CDR1 SGHTA and CDR2 FQGNSA. The DNA for the CDR3 is TGTGCCAGCACCCCGGACAGGGTCTTGGGCGGGGAGCTGTTTTTT. Its protein is CASTPDRVLGGELFF.

The chain uses TRBV10-1 and TRBJ1-2; TRBD1 is a possible D gene (6 bases). V was shortened by 7 bases and J by 2 bases, with 11 bases between the two germline ends. The CDR3 has 13 amino acids. Germline assignment: CDR1 WNHNN and CDR2 SYGVQD (reference sequence). The CDR3 nucleotides read TGCGCCAGCACCGGGGGCGGAAACTATGGCTACACCTTC. It is translated as CASTGGGNYGYTF.

This rearrangement joins TRBV9 to TRBJ2-5, with D possibly being TRBD1 (8 bases). This CDR3 contains 15 residues. CDR1 is SGDLS and CDR2 is YYNGEE in the germline V gene. V lost 3 bases and J 3 bases, leaving 15 bases between the germline ends. In DNA form, the CDR3 reads TGTGCCAGCAGCGCCAGGACAGGGAGGGAAGAGACCCAGTACTTC. It yields the protein CASSARTGREETQYF.

This sequence joins TRBV25-1 and TRBJ2-7; 13 positions match TRBD2. Germline CDR1 is MGHDK and CDR2 is SYGVNS. V gave up 4 bases and J gave up 8 bases; unmatched junction bases: 11. This CDR3 has 16 residues. DNA of the CDR3: TGTGCCAGCAGTGTTGATCTCGGGACTAGCGGGACTCAGCAGTACTTC. Protein sequence: CASSVDLGTSGTQQYF.

V and J are TRBV4-2 and TRBJ2-7; D remains unclear. The V end lost 1 base, the J end lost 2 bases, and 9 bases lay between the germline ends. In germline, CDR1 is LGHNA, CDR2 YNFKEQ. The CDR3 contains 14 residues. CDR3: CASSQGAGTYEQYF. The CDR3 nucleotides are TGTGCCAGCAGCCAAGGGGCAGGTACCTACGAGCAGTACTTC.

The V and J genes are TRBV30 and TRBJ1-1; D unclear. V was trimmed by 3 bases and J by 0 bases, leaving 5 bases between them. This CDR3 has 12 residues. In germline, CDR1 is GTSNPN, CDR2 SVGIG (reference sequence). The CDR3 is CAWRGMNTEAFF. CDR3 nucleotide sequence: TGTGCCTGGAGAGGGATGAACACTGAAGCTTTCTTT.

This clone came up a few times. The gene calls are TRBV7-9 and TRBJ2-3; tentatively, D is TRBD2 (5 bases). CDR3 length: 14 amino acids. The germline gives CDR1 SEHNR, CDR2 FQNEAQ (reference sequence). Trimming took 1 base from V and 6 from J, leaving 11 bases between them. In DNA, the CDR3 is TGTGCCAGCAGCTTAGGAGGGAGTAGTGATACGCAGTATTTT. Amino acids: CASSLGGSSDTQYF.

V gene TRBV19 combines with J gene TRBJ2-1; D is unresolved. The CDR3 has 13 amino acids. From germline, CDR1 is LNHDA and CDR2 SQIVND (reference sequence). V was cut by 3 bases and J by 0 bases, with 3 bases left in between. CDR3 nucleotides: TGTGCCAGTAGTATTAGCTCCTACAATGAGCAGTTCTTC. Encoded protein: CASSISSYNEQFF. The whole variable domain, remainder taken from reference TRBV19 and TRBJ2-1, is DGGITQSPKYLFRKEGQNVTLSCEQNLNHDAMYWYRQDPGQGLRLIYYSQIVNDFQKGDIAEGYSVSREKKESFPLTVTSAQKNPTAFYLCASSISSYNEQFFGPGTRLTVL.

This chain connects TRBV5-1 to TRBJ2-2, with D possibly TRBD2 on 5 matching bases. V shed 0 bases and J shed 5 bases, with 11 bases lying between them. The CDR3 covers 15 residues. The germline CDR1 and CDR2 sequences are SGHRS and YFSETQ. The CDR3 DNA follows: TGCGCCAGCAGCTTGGGTGGTCCGGGGACCGGGGAGCTGTTTTTT. This sequence encodes CASSLGGPGTGELFF.

V and J are TRBV27 and TRBJ2-1, with TRBD2 identical over 9 bases. J lost 7 bases, V lost 4 bases, and 2 bases had no gene match. From germline, CDR1 is MNHEY and CDR2 SMNVEV (reference sequence). The CDR3 covers 13 residues. The CDR3 DNA is TGTGCCAGCAGTTACCTAGCGGGAAATGAGCAGTTCTTC. It is translated as CASSYLAGNEQFF.

The chain joins TRBV6-5 to TRBJ1-1; D call uncertain. CDR1 MNHEY and CDR2 SVGAGI come from the germline V gene. V shed 2 bases and J shed 0 bases, with 13 bases lying between them. The CDR3 is 16 amino acids. CDR3 DNA: TGTGCCAGCAGTTACGCAGGCGGATACATGAACACTGAAGCTTTCTTT. Amino acids: CASSYAGGYMNTEAFF.

The chain couples TRBV4-1 to TRBJ2-3; possible D gene TRBD1, 6 bases. Deletions cut 0 bases from V and 2 bases from J, with 9 bases between. The CDR3 is 15 residues long. Germline V gives CDR1 MGHRA, CDR2 YSYEKL. The CDR3 coding sequence is TGCGCCAGCAGCCAAGATCAGGGGCCCACAGATACGCAGTATTTT. Residues: CASSQDQGPTDTQYF.

A single count supports this clone. The rearrangement uses TRBV7-6 and TRBJ1-1; 8 bases fit TRBD1. This CDR3 contains 16 residues. Per germline, CDR1 SGHVS and CDR2 FNYEAQ. The V segment lost 5 bases and the J segment 1 base; nucleotides outside the gene matches: 9. CDR3 protein: CASSGQGLKANTEAFF. DNA of the CDR3: TGTGCCAGCAGCGGACAGGGTTTAAAGGCGAACACTGAAGCTTTCTTT.

V is TRBV6-5 and J is TRBJ1-1; D remains ambiguous. Germline V lookup: CDR1 MNHEY, CDR2 SVGAGI. The CDR3 is 15 amino acids. V lost 2 bases and J 0 bases, leaving 10 bases between the germline ends. The DNA of the CDR3 is TGTGCCAGCAGTTACGATCCAAGTATGAACACTGAAGCTTTCTTT. It specifies CASSYDPSMNTEAFF.

The chain links TRBV19 to TRBJ2-3, with TRBD2 matching 7 bases. The CDR3 loop spans 16 amino acids. With 5 bases clipped from V and 0 bases from J, the junction kept 8 bases outside the gene matches. The germline V gene has CDR1 LNHDA and CDR2 SQIVND (reference sequence). CDR3 DNA: TGTGCCAGTAGTTTCCGCGGGGGTGCTAGCACAGATACGCAGTATTTT. It encodes CASSFRGGASTDTQYF.

This rearrangement joins TRBV9 to TRBJ1-1; 9 nucleotides match TRBD1. V lost 0 bases to trimming and J lost 4 bases; unmatched junction nucleotides: 10. Germline assignment: CDR1 SGDLS and CDR2 YYNGEE. This CDR3 has 17 amino acids. In DNA, the CDR3 is TGTGCCAGCAGCGTAGAGCCCGGGACAGGGACGGGCACTGAAGCTTTCTTT. Its translation is CASSVEPGTGTGTEAFF.